These 5 T cell receptor beta chains share one sample of origin, sequenced in a study of T cells in localized non-small cell lung cancer (dated by TCRdb to about 2020). The library came from the immunoSEQ multiplex PCR assay. TCRdb obtained this table from immuneACCESS and retained in-frame rearrangements with V and J assigned. These tables miss some clones; where compared with another copy, unresolved V genes account for less than half of the shortfall, and the remainder is unexplained. The sample has about 37,000 clones on record, around 93% of them singletons. Of the sample, about 12% falls within the top ten clones. Sample: peripheral blood mononuclear cells, taken before any cancer treatment. These receptor sequences come from an older female donor with stage II lung adenocarcinoma.

The chain uses TRBV6-1 and TRBJ1-5; D gene unclear. CDR1 is MNHNS, CDR2 SASEGT, per germline. The CDR3 runs 15 residues. The V end lost 6 bases, the J end lost 1 base, and 13 bases lay between the germline ends. For the CDR3, the DNA is TGTGCCAGCAGATCCCGAAAGAACAGCAATCAGCCCCAGCATTTT. Translating gives CASRSRKNSNQPQHF.

This clone was detected only a few times. The CDR3 loop is CASSPQVGGYEQYF. The CDR3 coding sequence is TGTGCCAGCAGCCCCCAGGTAGGAGGCTACGAGCAGTACTTC. This chain uses TRBV7-2 with TRBJ2-7; tentatively, D is TRBD2 (5 bases). V was trimmed by 5 bases and J by 3 bases, leaving 14 bases between them. The V gene's germline CDR1 is SGHTA and CDR2 FQGNSA. The CDR3 length is 14 residues.

With regard to this clone: The junction and the germline gene differ at one end; a read error may be behind it. The rearrangement joins TRBV6-5 to TRBJ2-3; D is undetermined. Germline CDR1 MNHEY, CDR2 SVGAGI. The CDR3 runs 13 residues. The CDR3 sequence is CASSYTLEGTPHF. The CDR3 bases are TGTGCCAGCAGTTACACCCTGGAAGGAACCCCGCATTTT.

J is TRBJ2-5 and V is TRBV28; the match to TRBD1 covers 7 bases. V lost 6 bases and J lost 1; bases outside the gene matches: 8. CDR1 and CDR2 (germline): MDHEN, SYDVKM. This CDR3 has 15 amino acids. The CDR3 region is CASSSPGTVQETQYF. The DNA for the CDR3 is TGTGCCAGCAGCTCTCCCGGGACAGTCCAAGAGACCCAGTACTTC.

There are a few counts of this clone. The V and J genes are TRBV11-3 and TRBJ2-7; 9 bases are a match to TRBD1. The CDR3 extends over 15 amino acids. Germline CDR1 and CDR2: SGHNT and YENEEA. The trim removed 1 base at V and 4 bases at J, leaving 5 bases unmatched. The CDR3 loop reads CASSLAPDRGYEQYF. The CDR3 nucleotides are TGTGCCAGCAGCTTAGCCCCGGACAGGGGATACGAGCAGTACTTC.